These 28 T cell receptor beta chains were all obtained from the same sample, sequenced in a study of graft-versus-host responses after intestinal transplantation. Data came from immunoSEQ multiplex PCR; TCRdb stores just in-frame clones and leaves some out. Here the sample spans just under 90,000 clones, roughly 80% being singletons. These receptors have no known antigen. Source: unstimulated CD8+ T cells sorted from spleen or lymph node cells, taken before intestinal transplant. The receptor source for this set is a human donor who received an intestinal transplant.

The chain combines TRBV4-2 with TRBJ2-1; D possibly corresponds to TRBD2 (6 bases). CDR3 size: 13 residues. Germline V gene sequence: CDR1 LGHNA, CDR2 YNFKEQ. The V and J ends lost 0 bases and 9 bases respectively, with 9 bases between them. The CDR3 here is CASSQDPEGEQFF. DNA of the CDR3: TGTGCCAGCAGCCAAGACCCGGAGGGTGAGCAGTTCTTC.

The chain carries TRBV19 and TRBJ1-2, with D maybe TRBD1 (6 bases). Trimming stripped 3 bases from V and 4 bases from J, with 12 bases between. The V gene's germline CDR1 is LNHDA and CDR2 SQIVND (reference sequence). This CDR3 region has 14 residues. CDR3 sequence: CASSMVGGLYGYTF. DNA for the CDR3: TGTGCCAGTAGTATGGTCGGGGGCCTCTATGGCTACACCTTC.

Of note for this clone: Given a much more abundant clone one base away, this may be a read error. The CDR3 DNA reads TGTGCCAGCAGTTACTCGAGCAGTGGCGCGTACTATGGCTACACCTTC. Encoded protein: CASSYSSSGAYYGYTF. V is TRBV6-5 and J is TRBJ1-2; D unclear. With 0 bases removed from V and 3 bases from J, the gap between germline ends came to 14 bases. This CDR3 region has 16 residues. Germline CDR1 is MNHEY and CDR2 is SVGAGI.

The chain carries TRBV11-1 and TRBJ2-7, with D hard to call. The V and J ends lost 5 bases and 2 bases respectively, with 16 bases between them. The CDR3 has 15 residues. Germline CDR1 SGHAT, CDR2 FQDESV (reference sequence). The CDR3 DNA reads TGTGCCAGCAGCCCCCCGTTTGGGCCAACCTACGAGCAGTACTTC. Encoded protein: CASSPPFGPTYEQYF.

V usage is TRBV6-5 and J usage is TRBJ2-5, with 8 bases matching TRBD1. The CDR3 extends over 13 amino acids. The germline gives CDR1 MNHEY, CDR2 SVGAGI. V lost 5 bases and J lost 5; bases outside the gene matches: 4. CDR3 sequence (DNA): TGTGCCAGCAGTGACAGGGGACGGGAGACCCAGTACTTC. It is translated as CASSDRGRETQYF.

CDR3 amino acids: CASSLAGLDNEQYF. DNA for the CDR3: TGTGCCAGCAGTTTAGCAGGATTGGACAACGAGCAGTACTTC. This sequence joins TRBV28 and TRBJ2-7; TRBD1 might be the D (5 bases). Germline CDR1 reads MDHEN; CDR2 reads SYDVKM. With 2 bases removed from V and 5 bases from J, the gap between germline ends came to 13 bases. This CDR3 comprises 14 residues.

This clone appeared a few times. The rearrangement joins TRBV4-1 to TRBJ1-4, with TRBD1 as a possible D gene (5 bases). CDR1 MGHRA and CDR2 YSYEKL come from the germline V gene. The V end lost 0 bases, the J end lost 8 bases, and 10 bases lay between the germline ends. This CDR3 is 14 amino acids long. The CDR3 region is CASSQEQAGEKLFF. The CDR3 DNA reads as TGCGCCAGCAGCCAAGAACAGGCAGGAGAAAAACTGTTTTTT.

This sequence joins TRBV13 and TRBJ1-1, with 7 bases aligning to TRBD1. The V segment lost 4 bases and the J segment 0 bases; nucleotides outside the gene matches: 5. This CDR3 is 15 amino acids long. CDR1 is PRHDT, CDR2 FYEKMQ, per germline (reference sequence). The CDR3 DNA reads TGTGCCAGCAGCTCTAGGGACAGCATGAACACTGAAGCTTTCTTT. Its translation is CASSSRDSMNTEAFF.

CDR3 loop: CASSDLGAGGANVLTF. CDR3 nucleotides: TGTGCCAGCAGTGATCTGGGGGCGGGAGGGGCCAACGTCCTGACTTTC. The chain recombines TRBV2 with TRBJ2-6; D may correspond to TRBD1 or TRBD2 (6 bases each). Germline CDR1 and CDR2: SNHLY and FYNNEI. V was clipped by 3 bases and J by 4 bases, with 13 bases between them. This CDR3 comprises 16 residues.

CDR3 residues: CASSETGSHTGELFF. CDR3 DNA: TGTGCCAGCAGCGAGACGGGTTCGCACACCGGGGAGCTGTTTTTT. This chain uses TRBV7-6 with TRBJ2-2; D remains unclear. The CDR3 covers 15 residues. The germline CDR1 and CDR2 sequences are SGHVS and FNYEAQ. The ends were cut back, 5 bases at V and 3 bases at J, with 13 bases in the middle.

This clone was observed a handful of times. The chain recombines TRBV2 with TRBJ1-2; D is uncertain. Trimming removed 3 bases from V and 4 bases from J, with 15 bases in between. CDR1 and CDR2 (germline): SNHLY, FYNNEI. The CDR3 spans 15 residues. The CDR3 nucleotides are TGTGCCAGCAGTGACGGCCCCGGACTCTTCTATGGCTACACCTTC. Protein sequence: CASSDGPGLFYGYTF.

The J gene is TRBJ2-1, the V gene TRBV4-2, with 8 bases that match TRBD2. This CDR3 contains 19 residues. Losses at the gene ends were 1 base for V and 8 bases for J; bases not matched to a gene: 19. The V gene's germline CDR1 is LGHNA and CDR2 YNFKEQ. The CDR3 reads CASSQVSSGGSGRSDEQFF. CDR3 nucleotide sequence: TGTGCCAGCAGCCAAGTTTCCAGCGGGGGTTCCGGGCGTAGCGATGAGCAGTTCTTC.

The CDR3 DNA reads as TGTGCCAGCGGCGACGGCACTGAAGCTTTCTTT. Translation: CASGDGTEAFF. The V call is TRBV2, the J call TRBJ1-1; D gene ambiguous. CDR3 length: 11 amino acids. The germline CDR1 and CDR2 sequences are SNHLY and FYNNEI. Trimming removed 8 bases at V and 4 bases at J, with 8 bases between.

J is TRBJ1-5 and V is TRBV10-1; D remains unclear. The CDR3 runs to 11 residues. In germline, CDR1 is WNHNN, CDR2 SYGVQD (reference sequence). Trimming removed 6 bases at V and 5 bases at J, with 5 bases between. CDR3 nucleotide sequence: TGCGCCAGCAGAGACGATCAGCCCCAGCATTTT. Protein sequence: CASRDDQPQHF.

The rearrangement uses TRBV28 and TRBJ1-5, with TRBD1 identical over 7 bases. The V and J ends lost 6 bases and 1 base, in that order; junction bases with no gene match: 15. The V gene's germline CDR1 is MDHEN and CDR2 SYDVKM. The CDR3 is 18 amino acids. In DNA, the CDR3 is TGTGCCAGCAGCGTTCCAACAGGGGAGTCTGTCAGCAATCAGCCCCAGCATTTT. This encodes CASSVPTGESVSNQPQHF.

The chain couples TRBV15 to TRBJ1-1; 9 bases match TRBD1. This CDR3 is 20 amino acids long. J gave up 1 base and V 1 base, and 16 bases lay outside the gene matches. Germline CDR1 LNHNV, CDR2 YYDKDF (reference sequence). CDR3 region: CATSRVPRDRATFGNTEAFF. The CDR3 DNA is TGTGCCACCAGCAGAGTCCCCCGGGACAGGGCGACCTTTGGGAACACTGAAGCTTTCTTT.

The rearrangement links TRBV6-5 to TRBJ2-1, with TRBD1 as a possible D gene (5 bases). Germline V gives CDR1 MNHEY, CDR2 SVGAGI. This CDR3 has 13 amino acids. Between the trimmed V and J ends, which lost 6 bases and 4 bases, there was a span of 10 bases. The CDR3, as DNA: TGTGCCAGCAGCTCGACAGCTTACAATGAGCAGTTCTTC. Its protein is CASSSTAYNEQFF.

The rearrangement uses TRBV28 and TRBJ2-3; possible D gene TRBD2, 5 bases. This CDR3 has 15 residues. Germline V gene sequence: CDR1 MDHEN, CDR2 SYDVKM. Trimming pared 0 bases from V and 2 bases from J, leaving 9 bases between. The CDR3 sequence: CASSLWWRSTDTQYF. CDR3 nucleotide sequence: TGTGCCAGCAGTTTATGGTGGAGGTCCACAGATACGCAGTATTTT.

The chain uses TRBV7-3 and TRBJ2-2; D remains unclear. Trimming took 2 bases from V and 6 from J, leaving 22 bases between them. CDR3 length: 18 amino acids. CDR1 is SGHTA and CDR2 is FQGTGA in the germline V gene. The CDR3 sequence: CASSLYWGSNPGAGELFF. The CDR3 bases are TGTGCCAGCAGCTTATATTGGGGATCAAATCCGGGCGCCGGGGAGCTGTTTTTT. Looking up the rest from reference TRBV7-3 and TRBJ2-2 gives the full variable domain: GAGVSQTPSNKVTEKGKYVELRCDPISGHTALYWYRQSLGQGPEFLIYFQGTGAADDSGLPNDRFFAVRPEGSVSTLKIQRTERGDSAVYLCASSLYWGSNPGAGELFFGEGSRLTVL.

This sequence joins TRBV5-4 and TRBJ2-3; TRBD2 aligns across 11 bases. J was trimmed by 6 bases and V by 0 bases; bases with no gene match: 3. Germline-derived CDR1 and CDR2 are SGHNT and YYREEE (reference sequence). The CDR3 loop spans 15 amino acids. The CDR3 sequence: CASSLGSSGRDTQYF. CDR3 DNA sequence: TGTGCCAGCAGCTTGGGGTCTAGCGGGAGGGATACGCAGTATTTT.

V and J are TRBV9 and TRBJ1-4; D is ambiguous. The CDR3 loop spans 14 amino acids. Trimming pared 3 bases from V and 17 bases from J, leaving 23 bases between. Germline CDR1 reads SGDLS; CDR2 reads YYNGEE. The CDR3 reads CASSGPRHDPDGFF. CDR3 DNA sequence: TGTGCCAGCAGCGGCCCCCGCCACGACCCGGACGGTTTTTTT.

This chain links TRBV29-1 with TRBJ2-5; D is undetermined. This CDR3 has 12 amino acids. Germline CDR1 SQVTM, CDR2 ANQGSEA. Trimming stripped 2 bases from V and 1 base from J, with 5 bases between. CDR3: CSVEYSQETQYF. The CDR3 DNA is TGCAGCGTTGAATACAGCCAAGAGACCCAGTACTTC.

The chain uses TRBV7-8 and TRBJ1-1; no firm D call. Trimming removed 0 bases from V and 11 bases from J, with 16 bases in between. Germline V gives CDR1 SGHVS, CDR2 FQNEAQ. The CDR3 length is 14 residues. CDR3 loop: CASSLAEIVMEAFF. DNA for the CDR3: TGTGCCAGCAGCTTAGCAGAGATTGTTATGGAGGCTTTCTTT.

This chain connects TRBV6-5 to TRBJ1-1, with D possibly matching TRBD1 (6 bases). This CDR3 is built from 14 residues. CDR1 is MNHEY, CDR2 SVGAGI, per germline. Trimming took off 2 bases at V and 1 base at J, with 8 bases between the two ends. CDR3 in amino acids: CASSYQQGNTEAFF. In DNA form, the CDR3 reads TGTGCCAGCAGTTACCAACAGGGGAACACTGAAGCTTTCTTT.

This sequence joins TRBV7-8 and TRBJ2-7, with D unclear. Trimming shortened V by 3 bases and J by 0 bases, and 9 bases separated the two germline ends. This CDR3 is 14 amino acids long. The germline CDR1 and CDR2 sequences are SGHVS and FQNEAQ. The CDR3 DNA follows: TGTGCCAGCAGCTTCATCAGTAGCTCCTACGAGCAGTACTTC. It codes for CASSFISSSYEQYF.

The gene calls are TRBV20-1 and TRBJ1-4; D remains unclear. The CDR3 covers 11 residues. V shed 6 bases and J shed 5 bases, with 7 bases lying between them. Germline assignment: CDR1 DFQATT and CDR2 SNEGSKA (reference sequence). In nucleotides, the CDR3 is TGCAGTGCCGCGACCAATGAAAAACTGTTTTTT. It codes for CSAATNEKLFF.

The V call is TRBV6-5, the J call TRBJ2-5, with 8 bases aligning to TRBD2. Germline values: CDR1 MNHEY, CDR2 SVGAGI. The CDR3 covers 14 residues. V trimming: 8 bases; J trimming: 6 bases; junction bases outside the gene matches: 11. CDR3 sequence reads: CASGPGLGVQTQYF. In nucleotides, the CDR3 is TGTGCCAGCGGTCCGGGACTAGGTGTACAGACCCAGTACTTC.

CDR3 nucleotides: TGTGCCAGCAGTTTAAGACAGGACTCCTACGAGCAGTACTTC. It yields the protein CASSLRQDSYEQYF. The V and J genes are TRBV27 and TRBJ2-7; possible D gene TRBD1, 6 bases. The ends were cut back, 2 bases at V and 0 bases at J, with 8 bases in the middle. The CDR3 extends over 14 amino acids. Germline-derived CDR1 and CDR2 are MNHEY and SMNVEV (reference sequence).